The clone carrying this T cell receptor beta chain occurred a few times. Its antigen remains unidentified. TCRdb fed the RT-PCR reads into MiXCR, producing one record per CDR3 protein. The repertoire holds a few hundred thousand distinct CDR3 sequences, with less than 15% as singletons. These data originate in a study of response to subunit inactivated influenza vaccine. CDR3 size: 15 residues. Germline-derived CDR1 and CDR2 are SEHNR and FQNEAQ (reference sequence). The V end lost 3 bases, the J end lost 4 bases, and 13 bases lay between the germline ends. The study's findings and limits: Seasonal influenza vaccination, on each occasion, was suggested by the authors to recruit few new T cells.

The source was PBMCs from blood, collected approximately 12 days after vaccination. The chain uses TRBV7-9 and TRBJ2-1; tentatively, D is TRBD1 (5 bases). This TCR was recovered from a man aged 45-65 years who received an inactivated influenza vaccine. The DNA for the CDR3 is TGTGCCAGCAGCTTTGGGGCACTCGGGTACAATGAGCAGTTCTTC. It codes for CASSFGALGYNEQFF.